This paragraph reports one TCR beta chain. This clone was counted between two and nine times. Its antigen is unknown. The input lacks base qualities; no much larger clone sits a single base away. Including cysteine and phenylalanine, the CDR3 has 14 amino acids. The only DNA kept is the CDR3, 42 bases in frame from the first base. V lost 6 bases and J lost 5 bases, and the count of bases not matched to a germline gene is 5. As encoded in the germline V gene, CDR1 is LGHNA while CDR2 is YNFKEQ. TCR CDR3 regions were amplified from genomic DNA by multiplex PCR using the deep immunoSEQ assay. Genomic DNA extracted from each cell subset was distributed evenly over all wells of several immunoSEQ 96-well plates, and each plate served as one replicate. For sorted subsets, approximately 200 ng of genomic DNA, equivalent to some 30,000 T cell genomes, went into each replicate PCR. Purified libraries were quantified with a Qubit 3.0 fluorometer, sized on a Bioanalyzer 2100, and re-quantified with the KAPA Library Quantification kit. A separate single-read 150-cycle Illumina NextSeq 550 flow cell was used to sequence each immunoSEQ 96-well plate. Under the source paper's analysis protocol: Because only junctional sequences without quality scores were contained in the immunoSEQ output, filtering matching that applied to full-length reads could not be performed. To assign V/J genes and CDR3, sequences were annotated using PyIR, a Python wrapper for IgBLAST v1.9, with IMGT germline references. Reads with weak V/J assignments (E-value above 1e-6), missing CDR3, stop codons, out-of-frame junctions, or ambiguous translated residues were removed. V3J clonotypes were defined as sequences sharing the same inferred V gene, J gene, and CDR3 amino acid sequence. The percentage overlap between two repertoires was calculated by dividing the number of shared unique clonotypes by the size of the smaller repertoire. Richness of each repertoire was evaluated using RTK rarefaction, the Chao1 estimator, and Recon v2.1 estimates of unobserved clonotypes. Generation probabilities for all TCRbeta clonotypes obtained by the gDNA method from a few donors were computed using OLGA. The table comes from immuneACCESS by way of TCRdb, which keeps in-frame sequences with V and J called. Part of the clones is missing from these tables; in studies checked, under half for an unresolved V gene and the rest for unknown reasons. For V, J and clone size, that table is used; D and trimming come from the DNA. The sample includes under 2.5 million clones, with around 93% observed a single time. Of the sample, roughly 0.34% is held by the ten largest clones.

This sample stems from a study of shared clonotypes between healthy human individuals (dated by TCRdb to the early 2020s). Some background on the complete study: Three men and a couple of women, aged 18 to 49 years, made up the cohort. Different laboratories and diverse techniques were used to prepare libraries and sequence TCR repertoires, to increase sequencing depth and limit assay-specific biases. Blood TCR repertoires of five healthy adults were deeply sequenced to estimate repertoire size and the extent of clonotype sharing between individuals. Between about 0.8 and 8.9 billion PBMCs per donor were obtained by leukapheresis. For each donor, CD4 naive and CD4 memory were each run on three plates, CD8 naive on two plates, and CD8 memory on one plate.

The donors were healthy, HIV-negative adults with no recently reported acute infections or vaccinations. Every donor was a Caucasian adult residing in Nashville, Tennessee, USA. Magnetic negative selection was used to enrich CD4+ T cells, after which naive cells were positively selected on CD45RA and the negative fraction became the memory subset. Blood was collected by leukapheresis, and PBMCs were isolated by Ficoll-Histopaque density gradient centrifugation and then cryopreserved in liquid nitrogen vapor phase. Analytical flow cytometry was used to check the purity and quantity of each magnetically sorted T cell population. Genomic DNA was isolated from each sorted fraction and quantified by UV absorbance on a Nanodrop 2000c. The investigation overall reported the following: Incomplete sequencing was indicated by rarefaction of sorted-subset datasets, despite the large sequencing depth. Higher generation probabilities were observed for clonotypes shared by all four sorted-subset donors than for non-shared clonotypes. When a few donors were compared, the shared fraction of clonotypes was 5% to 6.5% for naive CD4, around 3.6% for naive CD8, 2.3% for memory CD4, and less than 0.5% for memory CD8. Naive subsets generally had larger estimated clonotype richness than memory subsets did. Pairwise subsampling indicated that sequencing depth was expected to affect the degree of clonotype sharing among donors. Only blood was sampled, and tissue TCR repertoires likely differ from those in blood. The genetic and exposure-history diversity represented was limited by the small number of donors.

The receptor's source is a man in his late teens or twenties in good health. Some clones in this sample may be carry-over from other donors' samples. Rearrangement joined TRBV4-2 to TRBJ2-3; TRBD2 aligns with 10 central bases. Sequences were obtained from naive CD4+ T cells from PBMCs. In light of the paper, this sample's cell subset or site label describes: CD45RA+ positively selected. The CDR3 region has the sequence CASRPSGSRDTQYF. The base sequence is TGTGCCAGCAGGCCTAGCGGGAGCCGAGATACGCAGTATTTT.